Presented here are 29 T cell receptor beta chains from one specimen sequenced in a study of T cells in Graves' hyperthyroidism and ophthalmopathy. Amplified TCR beta CDR3 regions came from RNA transcripts. When the TCR CDR3 underwent first-round RT-PCR, the HTBI primer set was used. TCRdb reanalysed the multiplex PCR reads using MiXCR and keeps one entry per CDR3 protein. The data contain around 340,000 distinct CDR3 sequences, 11% to 15% of them singletons. The sample comprised blood. The source is a woman aged 25 to 39 with Graves' hyperthyroidism.

This clonotype was detected ten times or more. The J gene is TRBJ2-7, the V gene TRBV5-5; 11 bases fit TRBD2. There are 15 residues in the CDR3. Losses at the gene ends were 4 bases for V and 3 bases for J; bases not matched to a gene: 6. Germline CDR1 and CDR2: SGHKS and YYEKEE (reference sequence). The CDR3 is CASSASSGRIYEQYF. The DNA for the CDR3 is TGTGCCAGCAGCGCCTCTAGCGGGAGGATCTACGAGCAGTACTTC.

Remarks on this clonotype: This could be a read error, since a much larger clone is one nucleotide away. The V gene is TRBV6-1, the J gene TRBJ1-5; D uncertain. Trimming removed 5 bases from V and 1 base from J, with 9 bases in between. CDR1 is MNHNS, CDR2 SASEGT, per germline. The length of the CDR3 is 14 residues. The CDR3 reads CASSNAQSNQPQHF. The CDR3 coding sequence is TGTGCCAGCAGTAATGCACAGAGCAATCAGCCCCAGCATTTT.

This clonotype was detected a few times. The chain uses TRBV25-1 and TRBJ2-3; no clear D. V was shortened by 4 bases and J by 7 bases, with 18 bases between the two germline ends. The length of the CDR3 is 15 residues. Germline CDR1 reads MGHDK; CDR2 reads SYGVNS. CDR3 residues: CASSGPEYVAHTQYF. CDR3 bases: TGTGCCAGCAGTGGACCAGAGTACGTGGCTCATACGCAGTATTTT.

The CDR3 sequence: CASSLALAGETGELFF. CDR3 coding DNA: TGTGCCAGCAGCTTAGCTCTCGCGGGAGAGACCGGGGAGCTGTTTTTT. The rearrangement links TRBV7-9 to TRBJ2-2, with 7 nucleotides matching TRBD2. The CDR3 is 16 amino acids. V lost 0 bases, J lost 5 bases, and 6 bases stayed unmatched. Per germline, CDR1 SEHNR and CDR2 FQNEAQ (reference sequence).

The gene calls are TRBV30 and TRBJ2-3; D is perhaps TRBD2 (6 bases). Germline V gene data show CDR1 as GTSNPN and CDR2 as SVGIG (reference sequence). V was trimmed by 0 bases and J by 4 bases, leaving 26 bases between them. This CDR3 comprises 19 residues. The CDR3 sequence: CAWSVHSPKLAVSADTQYF. The CDR3 DNA reads TGTGCCTGGAGTGTACACTCCCCCAAACTAGCCGTTTCCGCAGATACGCAGTATTTT.

This clonotype was seen a few times. This chain uses TRBV29-1 with TRBJ2-1, with TRBD2 identical over 11 bases. J lost 4 bases, V lost 3 bases, and 26 bases had no gene match. This CDR3 comprises 22 residues. Germline V lookup: CDR1 SQVTM, CDR2 ANQGSEA. The CDR3 spells CSVDPTASGRPTEPTPYNEQFF. CDR3 nucleotide sequence: TGCAGCGTTGACCCGACTGCTAGCGGGAGGCCCACCGAACCAACCCCGTACAATGAGCAGTTCTTC.

This clonotype was seen only a few times. The chain employs TRBV11-3 and TRBJ2-1, with a tentative D call TRBD2 (6 bases). The CDR3 extends over 14 amino acids. Germline values: CDR1 SGHNT, CDR2 YENEEA. V dropped 4 bases and J dropped 9 bases, with 16 bases sitting between them. DNA for the CDR3: TGTGCCAGCAGCTCCCCAGGCGGGGTCGGTGAGCAGTTCTTC. This codes for CASSSPGGVGEQFF.

V usage is TRBV6-2 or TRBV6-3 and J usage is TRBJ1-1; 12 bases line up with TRBD1. With 2 bases clipped from V and 4 bases from J, the junction kept 11 bases outside the gene matches. Germline V lookup: CDR1 MNHEY, CDR2 SVGEGT. This CDR3 is 18 amino acids long. The CDR3 loop is CASSYREGQGARGTEAFF. As DNA, the CDR3 is TGTGCCAGCAGTTACCGAGAGGGACAGGGGGCTCGGGGCACTGAAGCTTTCTTT.

This chain links TRBV28 with TRBJ2-2; 7 nucleotides line up with TRBD2. CDR3 length: 13 amino acids. Germline lookup yields CDR1 MDHEN and CDR2 SYDVKM. The junction had 8 bases not matched to a gene; V was cut back by 11 bases and J by 5 bases. CDR3 amino acids: CAAGVGKTGELFF. The CDR3 nucleotides are TGTGCCGCGGGAGTGGGAAAGACCGGGGAGCTGTTTTTT.

This clonotype showed up many times. The chain is built from TRBV28 and TRBJ2-3; 9 positions agree with TRBD1. The CDR3 runs 17 residues. Germline CDR1 is MDHEN and CDR2 is SYDVKM. The trim removed 6 bases at V and 5 bases at J, leaving 15 bases unmatched. The CDR3 spells CASSPGQGIRERDTQYF. For the CDR3, the DNA is TGTGCCAGCAGCCCCGGACAGGGGATCCGGGAGCGAGATACGCAGTATTTT.

This clonotype was counted once. This may be a read error: a much more frequent sequence differs by one nucleotide. The conserved final phenylalanine or tryptophan is absent from the CDR3, which likely points to a read error. The CDR3 DNA is TGCAGTGCTAGAGATAGTCGCCCTTACTCCTACGAGCAGTACTGC. Its protein product is CSARDSRPYSYEQYC. The chain employs TRBV20-1 and TRBJ2-7, with unresolved D. Trimming removed 0 bases at V and 0 bases at J, with 12 bases between. The germline CDR1 and CDR2 sequences are DFQATT and SNEGSKA (reference sequence). The CDR3 spans 15 residues.

This clonotype was observed many times. The chain recombines TRBV5-5 with TRBJ2-5; 12 bases agree with TRBD2. In germline, CDR1 is SGHKS, CDR2 YYEKEE (reference sequence). This CDR3 is 16 amino acids long. The V gene end was trimmed by 0 bases and the J gene end by 1 base; junction bases not matched to a gene: 1. CDR3 in DNA: TGTGCCAGCAGCTTGGCACTAGCGGGAGGCCAAGAGACCCAGTACTTC. Its protein is CASSLALAGGQETQYF.

In nucleotides, the CDR3 is TGTGCCTGGAAGTCGGACCGATACGAGCAGTACTTC. This gives the protein CAWKSDRYEQYF. This sequence joins TRBV30 and TRBJ2-7; D is unresolved. Trimming cost V 4 bases and J 4 bases, with 11 bases left between them. In germline, CDR1 is GTSNPN, CDR2 SVGIG (reference sequence). The CDR3 runs 12 residues.

This clonotype was recorded at least ten times. V usage is TRBV12-3 or TRBV12-4 and J usage is TRBJ2-7, with a weak D call TRBD1 (5 bases). The CDR3 extends over 16 amino acids. Trimming pared 3 bases from V and 0 bases from J, leaving 15 bases between. CDR3 sequence reads: CASSLNRRISSYEQYF. The CDR3 DNA is TGTGCCAGCAGTTTGAACAGGAGAATAAGCTCCTACGAGCAGTACTTC.

This clonotype was found many times. J is TRBJ1-5 and V is TRBV6-2 or TRBV6-3; tentatively, D is TRBD1 (6 bases). This CDR3 has 15 amino acids. Trimming removed 8 bases at V and 1 base at J, with 15 bases between. The germline gives CDR1 MNHEY, CDR2 SVGEGT. DNA of the CDR3: TGTGCCAGCGCGAGACAGGCCGTAAGCAATCAGCCCCAGCATTTT. This codes for CASARQAVSNQPQHF.

This clonotype was detected many times. The V gene is TRBV30, the J gene TRBJ2-3; D might be TRBD2 (6 bases). This CDR3 comprises 13 residues. Looked up from germline, CDR1 is GTSNPN and CDR2 is SVGIG (reference sequence). V lost 2 bases and J lost 6, with 12 bases in between. This CDR3 is CAWSSSAGDTQYF. CDR3 nucleotide sequence: TGTGCCTGGAGTTCGAGTGCGGGGGATACGCAGTATTTT.

This clonotype came up many times. This rearrangement joins TRBV12-3 or TRBV12-4 to TRBJ2-2; D not resolved. V lost 8 bases, J lost 3 bases, and 13 bases lay in between. The CDR3 runs 14 residues. In nucleotides, the CDR3 is TGTGCCAGCTTGGACCGCCCGGACACCGGGGAGCTGTTTTTT. Its translation is CASLDRPDTGELFF.

At least ten counts were recorded for this clonotype. J is TRBJ2-1 and V is TRBV2, with 11 positions matching TRBD2. J gave up 1 base and V 8 bases, and 4 bases lay outside the gene matches. The CDR3 has 15 residues. Germline V gene lookup returns CDR1 SNHLY and CDR2 FYNNEI. The DNA of the CDR3 is TGTGCCAGCCGGACTAGCGGGTATTCCTACAATGAGCAGTTCTTC. Translation: CASRTSGYSYNEQFF.

In its sample, this clonotype was seen a few times. This chain uses TRBV3-1 with TRBJ1-1; D is unclear. Looked up from germline, CDR1 is LGHDT and CDR2 is YNNKEL (reference sequence). V lost 6 bases, J lost 6 bases, and 20 bases lay in between. This CDR3 region has 15 residues. Written as DNA, the CDR3 is TGTGCCAGCAGGCGGGGTCCGGCGTACTCCGCTGAAGCTTTCTTT. Its protein product is CASRRGPAYSAEAFF.

Remarks on this clonotype: One end of the junction varies from germline; a read error may be responsible. The chain recombines TRBV7-6 with TRBJ2-1, with 14 bases identical to TRBD2. The CDR3 length is 19 residues. The germline gives CDR1 SGHVS, CDR2 FNYEAQ. CDR3 region: CASSLGLAGGPNSYNEQLF. DNA for the CDR3: TGTGCCAGCAGCTTAGGACTAGCGGGAGGGCCGAACTCCTACAATGAGCAGCTCTTC.

The J gene is TRBJ1-1, the V gene TRBV7-9; D remains ambiguous. Germline V gene sequence: CDR1 SEHNR, CDR2 FQNEAQ (reference sequence). The CDR3 is made up of 13 amino acids. V was cut by 6 bases and J by 8 bases, with 16 bases left in between. For the CDR3, the DNA is TGTGCCAGCAGGAACCGTTTAAACGCGGAAGCTTTCTTT. This gives the protein CASRNRLNAEAFF.

This clonotype was seen only once. V usage is TRBV5-1 and J usage is TRBJ2-1, with D tentatively TRBD1 (6 bases). CDR1 and CDR2 from the germline V gene are SGHRS and YFSETQ. With 0 bases removed from V and 0 bases from J, the gap between germline ends came to 10 bases. CDR3 length: 16 amino acids. For the CDR3, the DNA is TGCGCCAGCAGCTTGGGAGGGGGTTTCTCCTACAATGAGCAGTTCTTC. This sequence encodes CASSLGGGFSYNEQFF.

The chain carries TRBV20-1 and TRBJ2-1; the D is unclear. Germline lookup yields CDR1 DFQATT and CDR2 SNEGSKA (reference sequence). The V end was cut by 6 bases, the J end by 9 bases, with 9 bases between. The CDR3 runs to 10 residues. CDR3 bases: TGCAGTGCAACCTTCGGTGAGCAGTTCTTC. Protein: CSATFGEQFF.

The CDR3 region has the DNA TGCAGTGCGGCAAAGGGGGGAGACGATGGCTACACCTTC. Protein product: CSAAKGGDDGYTF. This rearrangement joins TRBV20-1 to TRBJ1-2; TRBD1 might be the D (6 bases). The V gene's germline CDR1 is DFQATT and CDR2 SNEGSKA (reference sequence). V lost 6 bases, J lost 6 bases, and 17 bases lay in between. The CDR3 has 13 amino acids.

This clonotype occurred many times. The rearrangement links TRBV28 to TRBJ1-2; unclear D gene. Per germline, CDR1 MDHEN and CDR2 SYDVKM. V was trimmed by 3 bases and J by 2 bases, leaving 4 bases between them. The CDR3 is 12 residues long. DNA for the CDR3: TGTGCCAGCAGTTTGTTCAACTATGGCTACACCTTC. Translation: CASSLFNYGYTF.

This clonotype was seen a few times. The chain joins TRBV3-1 to TRBJ2-7; D gene ambiguous. Germline CDR1 and CDR2: LGHDT and YNNKEL (reference sequence). The CDR3 contains 12 residues. With 2 bases removed from V and 5 bases from J, the gap between germline ends came to 7 bases. The CDR3 sequence: CASSQSLDEQYF. The CDR3 bases are TGTGCCAGCAGCCAATCTTTGGACGAGCAGTACTTC.

The V gene is TRBV9, the J gene TRBJ2-1, with TRBD2 as a possible D gene (5 bases). The CDR3 is made up of 16 amino acids. The germline CDR1 and CDR2 sequences are SGDLS and YYNGEE. V gave up 0 bases and J gave up 10 bases, with 20 bases separating them. CDR3 nucleotides: TGTGCCAGCAGCGTAGACCCCGGACTCGCTACTTCCGAGCAGTTCTTC. Its translation: CASSVDPGLATSEQFF.

The CDR3 spells CASSLLAPTSGNYNEQFF. CDR3 DNA sequence: TGTGCCAGCAGCTTACTTGCCCCTACTAGCGGAAACTACAATGAGCAGTTCTTC. The chain has TRBV7-2 and TRBJ2-1, with 8 nucleotides matching TRBD2. The CDR3 extends over 18 amino acids. Germline CDR1 is SGHTA and CDR2 is FQGNSA. Trimming removed 2 bases from V and 3 bases from J; junction bases left unmatched: 12.

Many counts were recorded for this clonotype. V gene TRBV7-2 combines with J gene TRBJ1-4; 8 positions agree with TRBD1. Unmatched junction bases numbered 10, after V lost 8 bases and J lost 8 bases. This CDR3 comprises 14 residues. Germline CDR1 reads SGHTA; CDR2 reads FQGNSA. CDR3 residues: CASGSGGVREKLFF. CDR3 nucleotides: TGTGCCAGCGGGTCAGGGGGCGTGAGGGAAAAACTGTTTTTT.